This TCR beta chain was captured by sequencing in a study of response to subunit inactivated influenza vaccine. Study observations and caveats: The authors offered the suggestion that each seasonal influenza vaccination recruits few new T cells.

In this sample, this clonotype turned up many times. Its target is not known. Trimming stripped 5 bases from V and 1 base from J, with 9 bases between. Germline-derived CDR1 and CDR2 are SEHNR and FQNEAQ (reference sequence). The length of the CDR3 is 14 residues. TCRdb fed the RT-PCR reads into MiXCR, producing one record per CDR3 protein. Of hundreds of thousands of distinct CDR3 sequences in the sample, approximately 7.6% were seen once. The receptor was isolated from a man in his fifties or sixties who received an inactivated influenza vaccine. Here the sequenced sample was PBMCs from blood, taken around 2 years after vaccination. The chain employs TRBV7-9 and TRBJ1-5; D is perhaps TRBD1 (5 bases). CDR3 in DNA: TGTGCCAGCAGCCCGAGGGACAGCAATCAGCCCCAGCATTTT. This sequence encodes CASSPRDSNQPQHF. Looking up the rest from reference TRBV7-9 and TRBJ1-5 gives the full variable domain: DTGVSQNPRHKITKRGQNVTFRCDPISEHNRLYWYRQTLGQGPEFLTYFQNEAQLEKSRLLSDRFSAERPKGSFSTLEIQRTEQGDSAMYLCASSPRDSNQPQHFGDGTRLSIL.